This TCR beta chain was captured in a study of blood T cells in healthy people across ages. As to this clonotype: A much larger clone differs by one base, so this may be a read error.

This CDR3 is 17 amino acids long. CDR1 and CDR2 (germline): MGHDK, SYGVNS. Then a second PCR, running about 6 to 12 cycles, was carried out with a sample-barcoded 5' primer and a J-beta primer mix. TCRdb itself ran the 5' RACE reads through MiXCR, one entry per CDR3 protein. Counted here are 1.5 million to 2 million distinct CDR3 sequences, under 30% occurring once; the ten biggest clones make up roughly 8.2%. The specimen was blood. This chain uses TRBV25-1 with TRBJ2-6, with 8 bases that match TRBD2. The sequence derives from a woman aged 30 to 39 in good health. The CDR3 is CANSEGLDVSGANVLTF. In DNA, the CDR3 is TGTGCCAACAGTGAGGGACTAGACGTCTCTGGGGCCAACGTCCTGACTTTC.